The 5 T cell receptor beta chains listed next were all sequenced from one sample in a study of blood T cell repertoires in COVID-19 (dated by TCRdb to 2018 to 2021). The library was obtained by the immunoSEQ multiplex PCR assay. The source is immuneACCESS, and TCRdb retained only in-frame sequences with V and J called. Part of the clones is not carried over; for the studies checked, unresolved V genes explain less than half of this, and the remainder is unexplained. For this sample there are roughly 63,000 clones; 70% to 80% appear just once. About 32% of the sample lies in the top ten. The sequencing sample was made of peripheral blood. These receptors were collected from a human donor in a cohort sampled during active COVID-19.

The V gene is TRBV5-1, the J gene TRBJ1-1; D perhaps matches TRBD1 (6 bases). CDR1 is SGHRS, CDR2 YFSETQ, per germline. The CDR3 sequence is 15 residues long. Trimming shortened V by 1 base and J by 1 base, and 11 bases separated the two germline ends. CDR3 region: CASSLSTGSNTEAFF. CDR3 nucleotides: TGCGCCAGCAGCTTGTCAACAGGGTCGAACACTGAAGCTTTCTTT. Complete variable domain (other parts from reference TRBV5-1 and TRBJ1-1): KAGVTQTPRYLIKTRGQQVTLSCSPISGHRSVSWYQQTPGQGLQFLFEYFSETQRNKGNFPGRFSGRQFSNSRSEMNVSTLELGDSALYLCASSLSTGSNTEAFFGQGTRLTVV.

The rearrangement joins TRBV28 to TRBJ2-4; 7 bases match TRBD2. Losses at the gene ends were 6 bases for V and 2 bases for J; bases not matched to a gene: 7. The CDR3 runs 15 residues. CDR1 MDHEN and CDR2 SYDVKM come from the germline V gene. The CDR3 DNA follows: TGTGCCAGCAGCTGGACTAGTCTGACCAAAAACATTCAGTACTTC. Its protein is CASSWTSLTKNIQYF.

The V call is TRBV5-1, the J call TRBJ2-1; 10 bases agree with TRBD2. CDR1 SGHRS and CDR2 YFSETQ come from the germline V gene. J gave up 6 bases and V 4 bases, and 7 bases lay outside the gene matches. The CDR3 is 15 residues long. The CDR3 region has the DNA TGCGCCAGCAGCATCCGGACTAGCGGCTCCAATGAGCAGTTCTTC. It specifies CASSIRTSGSNEQFF. Looking up the rest from reference TRBV5-1 and TRBJ2-1 gives the full variable domain: KAGVTQTPRYLIKTRGQQVTLSCSPISGHRSVSWYQQTPGQGLQFLFEYFSETQRNKGNFPGRFSGRQFSNSRSEMNVSTLELGDSALYLCASSIRTSGSNEQFFGPGTRLTVL.

The chain combines TRBV6-6 with TRBJ2-5; 8 bases agree with TRBD1. Germline loops: CDR1 MNHNY, CDR2 SVGAGI (reference sequence). The CDR3 loop spans 14 amino acids. J lost 5 bases, V lost 4 bases, and 6 bases had no gene match. In DNA form, the CDR3 reads TGTGCCAGCAGTTGGGGGGACAGGAAGGAGACCCAGTACTTC. Translation gives CASSWGDRKETQYF.

The rearrangement uses TRBV28 and TRBJ2-1; the match to TRBD1 covers 9 bases. CDR3 length equals 16 residues. From germline, CDR1 is MDHEN and CDR2 SYDVKM. V lost 4 bases, J lost 6 bases, and 10 bases stayed unmatched. DNA for the CDR3: TGTGCCAGCAGTTCGAGTGGACAGGGGATAGTCAATGAGCAGTTCTTC. It is translated as CASSSSGQGIVNEQFF.